This T cell receptor beta chain was observed in a study of cytomegalovirus exposure and HLA in healthy donors. V lost 2 bases and J lost 8, with 22 bases in between. This CDR3 has 16 residues. The germline CDR1 and CDR2 sequences are PRHDT and FYEKMQ (reference sequence). 60 Vbeta and 13 Jbeta primers were used in PCR. Clones were sequenced by immunoSEQ multiplex PCR, and TCRdb holds only the in-frame ones, with some missing. The sample has around 150,000 clones; roughly four fifths are singletons. This clone has just a few counts. Its antigen is not known. Regarding the study as a whole: Earlier analysis looked at TCR beta V segments, and most were productive about 90% or about 30% of the time. One variant, a missense change in DCLRE1C, was linked in a later analysis to TCR beta V- and J-gene trimming.

The V call is TRBV13, the J call TRBJ2-7, with D perhaps TRBD1 (6 bases). Sequencing was done on a sample of PBMCs. This receptor was obtained from a man between 45 and 60 years old in good health and CMV-seropositive. CDR3: CASSLNNRGQGSQQYF. The DNA of the CDR3 is TGTGCCAGCAGCTTAAACAACCGTGGGCAGGGGTCTCAGCAGTACTTC.